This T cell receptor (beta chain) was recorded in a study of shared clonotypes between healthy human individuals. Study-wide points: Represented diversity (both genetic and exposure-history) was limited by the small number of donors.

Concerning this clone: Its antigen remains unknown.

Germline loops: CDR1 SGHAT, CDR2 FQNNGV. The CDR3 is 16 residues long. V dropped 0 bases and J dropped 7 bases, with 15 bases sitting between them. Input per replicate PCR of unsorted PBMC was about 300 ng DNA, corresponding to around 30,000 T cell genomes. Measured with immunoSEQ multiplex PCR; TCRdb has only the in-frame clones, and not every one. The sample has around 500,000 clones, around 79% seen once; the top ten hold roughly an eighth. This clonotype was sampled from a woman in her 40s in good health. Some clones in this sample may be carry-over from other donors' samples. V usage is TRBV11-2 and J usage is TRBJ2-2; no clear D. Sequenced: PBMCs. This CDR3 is CASSLDLGVRVGELFF. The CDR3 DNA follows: TGTGCCAGCAGCTTAGATCTTGGGGTTCGGGTCGGGGAGCTGTTTTTT. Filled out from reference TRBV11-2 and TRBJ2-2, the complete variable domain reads EAGVAQSPRYKIIEKRQSVAFWCNPISGHATLYWYQQILGQGPKLLIQFQNNGVVDDSQLPKDRFSAERLKGVDSTLKIQPAKLEDSAVYLCASSLDLGVRVGELFFGEGSRLTVL.